This T cell receptor beta chain appears in the sequencing data of a study of cytomegalovirus exposure and HLA in healthy donors. About the research overall: Membership in the Caucasian-associated ancestry cluster was found for around 81% of 300 to 400 genotyped donors.

The PCR used 60 Vbeta and 13 Jbeta primers. Profiled with immunoSEQ multiplex PCR; TCRdb holds only in-frame clones, not every one. Here the sample spans about 140,000 clones, roughly 80% being singletons. J was trimmed by 7 bases and V by 3 bases; bases with no gene match: 13. Germline V gene lookup returns CDR1 SGHRS and CDR2 YFSETQ. This CDR3 contains 15 residues. The TCR sequence derives from a middle-aged man in good health and CMV-seronegative. V and J are TRBV5-1 and TRBJ2-7; 7 bases map to TRBD2. Sequences were obtained from PBMCs. Here the CDR3 DNA reads TGCGCCAGCAGCTCGGGTAGCGGGCGCCCGGGGGAGCAGTACTTC. This codes for CASSSGSGRPGEQYF.